This T cell receptor (beta chain) was captured in a study of blood T cell repertoires in COVID-19. Study as a whole: Sites in the United States, Italy and Spain provided acute and convalescent COVID-19 samples. T cells, B-cell-depleted T cells, or PBMCs supplied cDNA or gDNA.

Original handling: Nucleated cell number was recorded as an estimate derived from reference gene primer amplification. The table came from immunoSEQ multiplex PCR; TCRdb's copy has only in-frame clones and leaves some out. V and J calls and clone size are copied from that table; D and trimming were computed from the DNA. This table holds 40,000 to 45,000 clones, around 80% found once. Germline trimming cut 0 bases from V and 6 bases from J; bases unmatched to any gene: 5. The CDR3 is made up of 15 amino acids. The germline V gene encodes CDR1 SGHRS and CDR2 YFSETQ. The receptor comes from a man older than 75 with acute or convalescent COVID-19. The V call is TRBV5-1, the J call TRBJ2-1, with 8 bases lining up with TRBD2. The sequencing sample was made of peripheral blood. CDR3 sequence reads: CASSLDGRAGNEQFF. The CDR3 coding sequence is TGCGCCAGCAGCTTGGACGGGAGGGCAGGCAATGAGCAGTTCTTC.